These 32 T cell receptor beta chains came from one sample sequenced in a study of cytomegalovirus exposure and HLA in healthy donors. Data came from immunoSEQ multiplex PCR; TCRdb stores just in-frame clones and leaves some out. This sample yields around 220,000 clones, of which about 86% are seen a single time; 2.9% belongs to the top ten. What was sequenced was PBMCs. These receptors were obtained from a woman aged 18-30 years in good health and CMV-seronegative.

The rearrangement uses TRBV18 and TRBJ2-7, with D maybe TRBD2 (7 bases). The CDR3 consists of 15 residues. CDR1 is KGHSH, CDR2 LQKENI, per germline. Trimming cost V 2 bases and J 5 bases, with 16 bases left between them. DNA for the CDR3: TGTGCCAGCTCACCATCCGAGGGGGGGTACCACGAGCAGTACTTC. This codes for CASSPSEGGYHEQYF. Full variable domain (missing parts from reference TRBV18 and TRBJ2-7): NAGVMQNPRHLVRRRGQEARLRCSPMKGHSHVYWYRQLPEEGLKFMVYLQKENIIDESGMPKERFSAEFPKEGPSILRIQQVVRGDSAAYFCASSPSEGGYHEQYFGPGTRLTVT.

In this sample, this clone turned up once. The chain has TRBV10-3 and TRBJ2-3; a possible D gene is TRBD2 (6 bases). This CDR3 region has 15 residues. In germline, CDR1 is ENHRY, CDR2 SYGVKD. Trimming removed 8 bases at V and 4 bases at J, with 19 bases between. The CDR3, as DNA: TGTGCCATCTCCGAGGGAGGAGGGTTTGCAGATACGCAGTATTTT. This codes for CAISEGGGFADTQYF.

This chain links TRBV7-9 with TRBJ1-5; 10 bases map to TRBD1. This CDR3 has 19 amino acids. V was pared by 0 bases and J by 2 bases, with 10 bases of the junction left unmatched. From germline, CDR1 is SEHNR and CDR2 FQNEAQ (reference sequence). CDR3 sequence: CASSLAGFPGQGRNQPQHF. The CDR3 DNA is TGTGCCAGCAGCTTAGCTGGGTTCCCGGGACAGGGGCGCAATCAGCCCCAGCATTTT.

This rearrangement joins TRBV4-2 to TRBJ1-3; D perhaps matches TRBD1 (5 bases). The V and J ends lost 2 bases and 4 bases respectively, with 12 bases between them. CDR1 LGHNA and CDR2 YNFKEQ come from the germline V gene. The CDR3 covers 15 residues. The CDR3 region has the DNA TGTGCCAGCAGCCAACTATCAGGGCTAGGAAACACCATATATTTT. Its translation is CASSQLSGLGNTIYF.

This clone has just one count. The chain uses TRBV28 and TRBJ1-3; 10 bases are shared with TRBD1. Per the germline V gene, CDR1 is MDHEN and CDR2 is SYDVKM. CDR3 length equals 15 residues. J gave up 1 base and V 6 bases, and 3 bases lay outside the gene matches. CDR3: CASRTGGASGNTIYF. DNA for the CDR3: TGTGCCAGCAGGACAGGGGGCGCATCTGGAAACACCATATATTTT.

This chain connects TRBV2 to TRBJ2-2; 12 positions agree with TRBD2. The CDR3 extends over 16 amino acids. V was clipped by 2 bases and J by 5 bases; unmatched bases: 3. CDR1 is SNHLY, CDR2 FYNNEI, per germline. CDR3 loop: CASSELAGGTTGELFF. For the CDR3, the DNA is TGTGCCAGCAGTGAACTAGCGGGAGGGACTACCGGGGAGCTGTTTTTT.

The chain has TRBV19 and TRBJ2-2; 10 nucleotides match TRBD1. This CDR3 is built from 15 residues. After removal of 5 bases from V and 3 bases from J, the junction contained 3 bases not matched to a gene. Germline values: CDR1 LNHDA, CDR2 SQIVND (reference sequence). The CDR3 nucleotides are TGTGCCAGTAGTGACAGGGGGCGCGACACCGGGGAGCTGTTTTTT. Amino acid sequence: CASSDRGRDTGELFF.

This clone showed up just a few times. The chain is built from TRBV7-2 and TRBJ2-3, with a weak D call TRBD1 (5 bases). CDR1 and CDR2 from the germline V gene are SGHTA and FQGNSA. The CDR3 is made up of 12 amino acids. Trimming removed 1 base at V and 6 bases at J, with 5 bases between. The DNA for the CDR3 is TGTGCCAGCAGCTTAGACAGGGATACGCAGTATTTT. Its translation is CASSLDRDTQYF. The full variable domain, completed using reference TRBV7-2 and TRBJ2-3, is GAGVSQSPSNKVTEKGKDVELRCDPISGHTALYWYRQSLGQGLEFLIYFQGNSAPDKSGLPSDRFSAERTGGSVSTLTIQRTQQEDSAVYLCASSLDRDTQYFGPGTRLTVL.

The V call is TRBV4-1, the J call TRBJ2-1; the match to TRBD2 covers 7 bases. V shed 0 bases and J 9 bases; nucleotides not matched to a gene: 8. Germline CDR1 and CDR2: MGHRA and YSYEKL. This CDR3 has 15 residues. The CDR3 DNA sequence: TGCGCCAGCAGCCAAGAAACTAGAGCGGGATCTGAGCAGTTCTTC. Amino acid sequence: CASSQETRAGSEQFF.

The chain joins TRBV30 to TRBJ1-4; TRBD1 agrees at 9 bases. Germline lookup yields CDR1 GTSNPN and CDR2 SVGIG (reference sequence). V trimming: 8 bases; J trimming: 7 bases; junction bases outside the gene matches: 8. The CDR3 loop spans 13 amino acids. The CDR3 loop is CAGQRQGGEKLFF. Here the CDR3 DNA reads TGTGCCGGCCAAAGACAGGGGGGTGAAAAACTGTTTTTT.

The CDR3 here is CASSEDSVAKNIQYF. The CDR3 DNA sequence: TGTGCCAGCAGTGAAGATTCTGTAGCCAAAAACATTCAGTACTTC. V and J are TRBV2 and TRBJ2-4; D is unresolved. The V gene's germline CDR1 is SNHLY and CDR2 FYNNEI. V shed 1 base and J shed 0 bases, with 7 bases lying between them. CDR3 length equals 15 residues.

V gene TRBV7-3 combines with J gene TRBJ2-3; perhaps TRBD2 as D (5 bases). The CDR3 length is 13 residues. Germline V CDR1 and CDR2: SGHTA, FQGTGA. Deletions cut 1 base from V and 4 bases from J, with 6 bases between. Here the CDR3 DNA reads TGTGCCAGCAGCTTAATAGCGTCAGATACGCAGTATTTT. Amino acid sequence: CASSLIASDTQYF. Based on the CDR3 plus reference TRBV7-3 and TRBJ2-3, the full variable domain is GAGVSQTPSNKVTEKGKYVELRCDPISGHTALYWYRQSLGQGPEFLIYFQGTGAADDSGLPNDRFFAVRPEGSVSTLKIQRTERGDSAVYLCASSLIASDTQYFGPGTRLTVL.

This clone has only a few counts. The rearrangement joins TRBV25-1 to TRBJ2-2; D gene unclear. Germline V lookup: CDR1 MGHDK, CDR2 SYGVNS. V was pared by 8 bases and J by 5 bases, with 15 bases between. The CDR3 sequence is 14 residues long. CDR3 nucleotides: TGTGCCAGCGGCGACGCCGGAGAAACCGGGGAGCTGTTTTTT. Protein sequence: CASGDAGETGELFF.

This chain uses TRBV7-2 with TRBJ1-2; perhaps TRBD1 as D (5 bases). V dropped 2 bases and J dropped 2 bases, with 12 bases sitting between them. CDR3 length: 15 amino acids. Germline values: CDR1 SGHTA, CDR2 FQGNSA. For the CDR3, the DNA is TGTGCCAGCAGCTTATATCGGCCAGGGAACTATGGCTACACCTTC. Translating it yields CASSLYRPGNYGYTF.

CDR3 residues: CASSLGGSKNIQYF. The CDR3 bases are TGTGCCAGCAGTTTGGGGGGATCTAAAAACATTCAGTACTTC. The V gene is TRBV28, the J gene TRBJ2-4; possible D gene TRBD2, 6 bases. The CDR3 has 14 residues. Per germline, CDR1 MDHEN and CDR2 SYDVKM. Trimming pared 3 bases from V and 4 bases from J, leaving 10 bases between.

CDR3 nucleotide sequence: TGTGCCAGCAGCCCGGGACAGACAATTACCTACGAGCAGTACTTC. Translating it yields CASSPGQTITYEQYF. The rearrangement uses TRBV2 and TRBJ2-7; 7 bases are a match to TRBD1. The germline V gene encodes CDR1 SNHLY and CDR2 FYNNEI. With 6 bases clipped from V and 2 bases from J, the junction kept 10 bases outside the gene matches. The CDR3 runs to 15 residues. The entire variable domain, with the rest obtained from reference TRBV2 and TRBJ2-7, is as follows: EPEVTQTPSHQVTQMGQEVILRCVPISNHLYFYWYRQILGQKVEFLVSFYNNEISEKSEIFDDQFSVERPDGSNFTLKIRSTKLEDSAMYFCASSPGQTITYEQYFGPGTRLTVT.

The chain couples TRBV7-3 to TRBJ2-1; the match to TRBD1 covers 8 bases. V shed 5 bases and J 9 bases; nucleotides not matched to a gene: 6. The CDR3 spans 13 residues. CDR1 and CDR2 from the germline V gene are SGHTA and FQGTGA. The CDR3 region has the DNA TGTGCCAGCAGCCTGGACAGGGACGGTGAGCAGTTCTTC. It yields the protein CASSLDRDGEQFF.

This chain uses TRBV28 with TRBJ1-5; D is possibly TRBD1 (5 bases). The CDR3 length is 15 residues. Trimming stripped 3 bases from V and 7 bases from J, with 16 bases between. Germline CDR1 is MDHEN and CDR2 is SYDVKM. CDR3 loop: CASSFSGRARQPQHF. DNA for the CDR3: TGTGCCAGCAGTTTCTCGGGCAGGGCTCGACAGCCCCAGCATTTT.

This chain joins TRBV9 and TRBJ2-5, with D possibly TRBD1 on 6 matching bases. Trimming shortened V by 4 bases and J by 4 bases, and 17 bases separated the two germline ends. The CDR3 totals 15 residues. The V gene's germline CDR1 is SGDLS and CDR2 YYNGEE. The CDR3 sequence is CASSYLGTRGETQYF. The CDR3 nucleotides are TGTGCCAGCAGCTATTTGGGGACCAGGGGAGAGACCCAGTACTTC.

The chain carries TRBV30 and TRBJ2-1; a possible D gene is TRBD2 (5 bases). The CDR3 has 15 amino acids. Germline values: CDR1 GTSNPN, CDR2 SVGIG (reference sequence). V shed 1 base and J shed 5 bases, with 15 bases lying between them. The CDR3 is CAWSAPIAIHNEQFF. The CDR3 DNA reads TGTGCCTGGAGTGCCCCGATAGCGATCCACAATGAGCAGTTCTTC.

This clone has only a few counts. V is TRBV19 and J is TRBJ1-5; possible D gene TRBD1, 5 bases. V lost 6 bases, J lost 4 bases, and 22 bases lay in between. The germline V gene encodes CDR1 LNHDA and CDR2 SQIVND (reference sequence). The CDR3 is 17 residues long. The CDR3 nucleotides read TGTGCCAGTAGCACCACATGGGGGGGTTCGTCGAATCAGCCCCAGCATTTT. This encodes CASSTTWGGSSNQPQHF.

The genes are TRBV7-2 and TRBJ2-1; 10 nucleotides align to TRBD2. This CDR3 region has 15 residues. Germline V gene sequence: CDR1 SGHTA, CDR2 FQGNSA. J gave up 4 bases and V 3 bases, and 3 bases lay outside the gene matches. This CDR3 is CASSFRLAGYNEQFF. CDR3 bases: TGTGCCAGCAGCTTCCGACTAGCGGGTTACAATGAGCAGTTCTTC.

This chain joins TRBV7-9 and TRBJ1-2; a possible D gene is TRBD1 (5 bases). In germline, CDR1 is SEHNR, CDR2 FQNEAQ (reference sequence). This CDR3 is 13 amino acids long. Trimming took off 1 base at V and 4 bases at J, with 7 bases between the two ends. Here the CDR3 reads CASSLVRGYGYTF. DNA for the CDR3: TGTGCCAGCAGCTTAGTAAGGGGCTATGGCTACACCTTC. Supplemented by reference TRBV7-9 and TRBJ1-2, the full variable domain reads DTGVSQNPRHKITKRGQNVTFRCDPISEHNRLYWYRQTLGQGPEFLTYFQNEAQLEKSRLLSDRFSAERPKGSFSTLEIQRTEQGDSAMYLCASSLVRGYGYTFGSGTRLTVV.

The rearrangement joins TRBV19 to TRBJ2-3, with D unclear. Trimming pared 5 bases from V and 4 bases from J, leaving 16 bases between. This CDR3 contains 15 residues. Germline V gene data show CDR1 as LNHDA and CDR2 as SQIVND (reference sequence). CDR3 in amino acids: CASSLETGNADTQYF. CDR3 coding DNA: TGTGCCAGTAGTCTGGAGACCGGCAACGCAGATACGCAGTATTTT.

The V call is TRBV4-2, the J call TRBJ2-7, with 7 bases that match TRBD2. Germline CDR1 reads LGHNA; CDR2 reads YNFKEQ. This CDR3 spans 16 amino acids. The ends lost 6 bases at V and 3 bases at J; junction bases unmatched: 14. As DNA, the CDR3 is TGTGCCAGCAGTGTAAGGATGGGCTCTAGCGGCTACGAGCAGTACTTC. As protein: CASSVRMGSSGYEQYF.

This clone was found once. The rearrangement uses TRBV27 and TRBJ2-3, with D unclear. This CDR3 region has 12 residues. The germline V gene encodes CDR1 MNHEY and CDR2 SMNVEV (reference sequence). V lost 5 bases to trimming and J lost 6 bases, with 9 bases between them. The CDR3 DNA reads as TGTGCCAGCAGTACCCTCGGGGATACGCAGTATTTT. It encodes CASSTLGDTQYF.

The chain combines TRBV2 with TRBJ2-1; D not certain. Germline CDR1 reads SNHLY; CDR2 reads FYNNEI. There are 13 residues in the CDR3. Deletions cut 7 bases from V and 5 bases from J, with 12 bases between. The CDR3 loop is CASTGFNNNEQFF. The CDR3 nucleotides are TGTGCCAGCACAGGATTCAATAACAATGAGCAGTTCTTC.

V is TRBV27 and J is TRBJ2-1, with D uncertain. Trimming removed 0 bases at V and 6 bases at J, with 9 bases between. Germline-derived CDR1 and CDR2 are MNHEY and SMNVEV (reference sequence). The CDR3 runs to 14 residues. The CDR3 loop reads CASSLSISSNEQFF. CDR3 bases: TGTGCCAGCAGTTTATCGATTAGTAGCAATGAGCAGTTCTTC.

Regarding this clone: The sample carries other DNA sequences with the same CDR3. This chain connects TRBV5-4 to TRBJ1-1, with a weak D call TRBD1 (6 bases). The CDR3 extends over 14 amino acids. Germline loops: CDR1 SGHNT, CDR2 YYREEE (reference sequence). V was pared by 3 bases and J by 0 bases, with 9 bases between. The CDR3 nucleotides read TGTGCCAGCAGCTCAACAGGGTTGAACACTGAAGCTTTCTTT. It encodes CASSSTGLNTEAFF.

V gene TRBV30 combines with J gene TRBJ2-3; 9 nucleotides align to TRBD2. CDR3 length: 16 amino acids. Germline loops: CDR1 GTSNPN, CDR2 SVGIG (reference sequence). CDR3 nucleotides: TGTGCTGGGCGGTTGAAGGTAGCGGGAGCTACAGATACGCAGTATTTT. The encoded protein is CAGRLKVAGATDTQYF.

The gene calls are TRBV5-5 and TRBJ1-2; D call uncertain. V gave up 4 bases and J gave up 0 bases, with 4 bases separating them. Germline V gene data show CDR1 as SGHKS and CDR2 as YYEKEE (reference sequence). The CDR3 is 12 amino acids. Here the CDR3 reads CASSLTNYGYTF. CDR3 sequence (DNA): TGTGCCAGCAGCCTAACTAACTATGGCTACACCTTC.

The gene calls are TRBV5-4 and TRBJ2-1; tentative D call: TRBD2 (5 bases). The V gene lost 4 bases and the J gene lost 8 bases, with 13 bases spanning the gap. This CDR3 contains 13 residues. CDR1 and CDR2 from the germline V gene are SGHNT and YYREEE (reference sequence). This CDR3 is CASSPETTDEQFF. The CDR3 bases are TGTGCCAGCAGCCCGGAGACTACCGATGAGCAGTTCTTC.